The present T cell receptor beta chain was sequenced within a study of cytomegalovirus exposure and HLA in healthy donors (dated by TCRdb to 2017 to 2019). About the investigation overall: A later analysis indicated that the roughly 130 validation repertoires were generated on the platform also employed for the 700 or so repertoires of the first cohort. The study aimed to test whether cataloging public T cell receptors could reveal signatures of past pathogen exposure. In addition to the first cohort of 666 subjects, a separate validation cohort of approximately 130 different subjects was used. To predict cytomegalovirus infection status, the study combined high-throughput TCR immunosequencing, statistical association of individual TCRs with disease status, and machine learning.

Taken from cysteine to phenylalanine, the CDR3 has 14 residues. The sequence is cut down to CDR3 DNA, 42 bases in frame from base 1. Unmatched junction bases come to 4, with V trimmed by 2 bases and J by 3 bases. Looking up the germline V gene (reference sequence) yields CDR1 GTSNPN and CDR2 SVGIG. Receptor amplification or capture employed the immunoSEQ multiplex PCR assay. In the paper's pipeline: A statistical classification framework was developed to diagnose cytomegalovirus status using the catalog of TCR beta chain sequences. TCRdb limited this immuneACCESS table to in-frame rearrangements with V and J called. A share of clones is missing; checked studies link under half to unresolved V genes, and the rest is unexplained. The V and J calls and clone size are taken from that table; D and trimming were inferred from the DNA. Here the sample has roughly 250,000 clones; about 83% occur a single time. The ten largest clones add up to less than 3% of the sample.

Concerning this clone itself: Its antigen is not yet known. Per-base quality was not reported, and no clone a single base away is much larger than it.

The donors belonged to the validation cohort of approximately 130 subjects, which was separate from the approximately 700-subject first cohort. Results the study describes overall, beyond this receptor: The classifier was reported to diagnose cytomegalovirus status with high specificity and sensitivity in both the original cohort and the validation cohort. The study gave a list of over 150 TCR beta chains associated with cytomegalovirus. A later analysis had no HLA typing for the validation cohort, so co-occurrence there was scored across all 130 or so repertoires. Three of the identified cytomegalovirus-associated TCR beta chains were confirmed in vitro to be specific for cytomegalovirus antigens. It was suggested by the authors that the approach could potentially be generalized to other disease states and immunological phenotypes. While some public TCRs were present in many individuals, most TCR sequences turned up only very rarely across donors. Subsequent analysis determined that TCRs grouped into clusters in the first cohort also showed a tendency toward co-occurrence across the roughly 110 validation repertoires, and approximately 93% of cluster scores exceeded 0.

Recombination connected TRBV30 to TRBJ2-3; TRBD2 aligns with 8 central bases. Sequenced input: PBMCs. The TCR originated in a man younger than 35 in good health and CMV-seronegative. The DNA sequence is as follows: TGTGCCTGGAGTCAAGCGGGAGTGACAGATACGCAGTATTTT. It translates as CAWSQAGVTDTQYF.